One and the same sample provided the 21 T cell receptor beta chains below, sequenced in a study of read filtering for tumor transcriptome and immune sequencing. This library used around 0.4 ug RNA and molecular barcoded adaptors spanning alpha/delta and beta/gamma chains. TCRdb reanalysed the reads using MiXCR and keeps one entry per CDR3 protein. Of fewer than 30,000 distinct CDR3 sequences in the sample, about an eighth are singletons; the top ten hold about 41%. The sequenced material came from a population of CD138-negative cells sorted from bone marrow. These receptors all come from a donor at least 40 years old with multiple myeloma.

This clonotype was counted many times. The rearrangement joins TRBV30 to TRBJ1-4; the match to TRBD1 covers 8 bases. The length of the CDR3 is 14 residues. Germline CDR1 reads GTSNPN; CDR2 reads SVGIG (reference sequence). V shed 8 bases, J shed 0 bases, and the junction held 5 bases outside the gene matches. In nucleotides, the CDR3 is TGTGCCGGAGGACAGGGCGCAACTAATGAAAAACTGTTTTTT. As protein: CAGGQGATNEKLFF.

This clonotype was observed a handful of times. This likely traces to a read error, being one base from a far larger clone. The rearrangement joins TRBV11-3 to TRBJ2-3, with D possibly TRBD2 on 5 matching bases. This CDR3 is 13 amino acids long. Between the trimmed V and J ends, which lost 7 bases and 4 bases, there was a span of 12 bases. Germline V CDR1 and CDR2: SGHNT, YENEEA. The CDR3 DNA reads TGTGCCAGCACCGTAGACTACGCAGATACGCAGTATTTT. This gives the protein CASTVDYADTQYF.

Worth noting for this clonotype: At one end the junction does not follow the germline gene, possibly because of a read error. The CDR3: CASSVVGSSYKEQFF. In DNA, the CDR3 is TGTGCCAGCAGCGTTGTCGGGAGCTCCTACAAGGAGCAGTTCTTC. The V gene is TRBV7-2, the J gene TRBJ2-1, with TRBD2 as a possible D gene (6 bases). The CDR3 covers 15 residues. The germline gives CDR1 SGHTA, CDR2 FQGNSA.

This clonotype was observed at least ten times. The CDR3 bases are TGCAGTGCTAGAGGGCGAGCGAACACTGAAGCTTTCTTT. Encoded protein: CSARGRANTEAFF. The chain recombines TRBV20-1 with TRBJ1-1, with D unclear. Per germline, CDR1 DFQATT and CDR2 SNEGSKA (reference sequence). Trimming left V 1 base short and J 1 base short, with 7 bases between. The CDR3 loop spans 13 amino acids.

This clonotype was counted many times. This chain connects TRBV6-5 to TRBJ1-5; D uncertain. Trimming removed 0 bases from V and 14 bases from J, with 14 bases in between. This CDR3 is 13 amino acids long. From germline, CDR1 is MNHEY and CDR2 SVGAGI. The CDR3 loop reads CASSYSVVTPEHF. The CDR3 DNA reads as TGTGCCAGCAGTTACTCGGTAGTGACCCCCGAGCATTTT.

This clonotype was seen at least ten times. This sequence joins TRBV14 and TRBJ2-7; maybe TRBD1 (5 bases). Between the trimmed V and J ends, which lost 2 bases and 4 bases, there was a span of 6 bases. CDR1 is SGHDN, CDR2 FVKESK, per germline. The CDR3 is 12 amino acids. CDR3 loop: CASSQSGYEQYF. As DNA, the CDR3 is TGTGCCAGCAGCCAATCAGGGTACGAGCAGTACTTC.

This clonotype was recorded many times. This chain connects TRBV6-1 to TRBJ1-2; possibly TRBD1 for D (5 bases). The CDR3 consists of 13 residues. Germline V CDR1 and CDR2: MNHNS, SASEGT. Trimming cost V 6 bases and J 1 base, with 9 bases left between them. The CDR3 DNA reads as TGTGCCAGCAGGGTGACAGTTAACTATGGCTACACCTTC. This sequence encodes CASRVTVNYGYTF.

The table lists this clonotype with many counts. The CDR3 bases are TGTGCCAGCAGCTTAGGAGGTGGACTAGTTTCCCACGAGCAGTACTTC. This sequence encodes CASSLGGGLVSHEQYF. The chain has TRBV11-3 and TRBJ2-7, with 7 bases aligning to TRBD2. Germline V lookup: CDR1 SGHNT, CDR2 YENEEA. V shed 1 base and J 5 bases; nucleotides not matched to a gene: 11. CDR3 length: 16 residues.

This clonotype occurred a few times. V gene TRBV20-1 combines with J gene TRBJ2-7; possibly TRBD1 for D (5 bases). The CDR3 extends over 13 amino acids. Germline-derived CDR1 and CDR2 are DFQATT and SNEGSKA (reference sequence). CDR3 sequence (DNA): TGCAGCGCTGGACAACAGGTATCCCACGAGCAGTACTTC. This sequence encodes CSAGQQVSHEQYF.

This clonotype has ten or more counts. V is TRBV5-1 and J is TRBJ2-3; 10 positions match TRBD2. V trimming: 4 bases; J trimming: 5 bases; junction bases outside the gene matches: 7. The germline gives CDR1 SGHRS, CDR2 YFSETQ. The length of the CDR3 is 15 residues. CDR3 protein: CASSLWTSGQDTQYF. Written as DNA, the CDR3 is TGCGCCAGCAGCCTATGGACTAGCGGCCAAGATACGCAGTATTTT.

This clonotype showed up many times. The chain joins TRBV3-1 to TRBJ2-2, with TRBD2 matching over 10 bases. The V segment lost 1 base and the J segment 5 bases; nucleotides outside the gene matches: 10. The CDR3 runs to 18 residues. Looked up from germline, CDR1 is LGHDT and CDR2 is YNNKEL (reference sequence). The CDR3 nucleotides are TGTGCCAGCAGCCAAGCGGGGCTAGCGGGAGCGTTTACCGGGGAGCTGTTTTTT. Protein: CASSQAGLAGAFTGELFF.

This clonotype was recorded at least ten times. The chain recombines TRBV5-1 with TRBJ2-2, with D tentatively TRBD1 (5 bases). CDR3 length equals 16 residues. The germline V gene encodes CDR1 SGHRS and CDR2 YFSETQ. V shed 0 bases and J shed 4 bases, with 13 bases lying between them. The CDR3 sequence is CASSLGTGAVTGELFF. For the CDR3, the DNA is TGCGCCAGCAGCTTGGGTACAGGCGCGGTCACCGGGGAGCTGTTTTTT.

The table lists this clonotype with many counts. V gene TRBV11-3 combines with J gene TRBJ2-1; TRBD2 matches at 7 bases. V lost 3 bases and J lost 9; bases outside the gene matches: 5. CDR3 length: 13 amino acids. Germline V lookup: CDR1 SGHNT, CDR2 YENEEA. This chain's CDR3 is CASSLREFGEQFF. The CDR3 DNA reads TGTGCCAGCAGCTTGCGGGAGTTCGGTGAGCAGTTCTTC.

This clonotype was counted ten times or more. This chain connects TRBV6-2 or TRBV6-3 to TRBJ2-1; D is tentatively TRBD1 or TRBD2 (6 bases each). Trimming took off 2 bases at V and 5 bases at J, with 16 bases between the two ends. The CDR3 extends over 16 amino acids. Per germline, CDR1 MNHEY and CDR2 SVGEGT. The CDR3 DNA follows: TGTGCCAGCAGTTACGTCTTGGGGGGCGGTAACAATGAGCAGTTCTTC. This gives the protein CASSYVLGGGNNEQFF.

This clonotype was counted ten times or more. The chain carries TRBV12-3 or TRBV12-4 and TRBJ1-5, with D perhaps matching TRBD1 (5 bases). The CDR3 sequence is 14 residues long. V was cut by 3 bases and J by 4 bases, with 10 bases left in between. In DNA, the CDR3 is TGTGCCAGCAGTTTTGGAGGGGTAAATCAGCCCCAGCATTTT. Translation gives CASSFGGVNQPQHF.

This clonotype has ten or more counts. V and J are TRBV5-1 and TRBJ2-7, with D perhaps assigned TRBD1 or TRBD2 (5 bases each). The CDR3 has 14 amino acids. V dropped 0 bases and J dropped 2 bases, with 9 bases sitting between them. Germline values: CDR1 SGHRS, CDR2 YFSETQ. CDR3 sequence (DNA): TGCGCCAGCAGCTTGGGGGACGGACCCTACGAGCAGTACTTC. It encodes CASSLGDGPYEQYF.

This clonotype was recorded many times. This chain joins TRBV12-3 or TRBV12-4 and TRBJ2-1; no definite D call. The V end was cut by 6 bases, the J end by 2 bases, with 14 bases between. The CDR3 loop spans 15 amino acids. CDR3: CASRPQARAYNEQFF. CDR3 DNA sequence: TGTGCCAGCAGACCTCAGGCCCGCGCCTACAATGAGCAGTTCTTC.

In this sample, this clonotype turned up many times. J is TRBJ2-5 and V is TRBV6-5; D is perhaps TRBD1 (6 bases). The CDR3 extends over 13 amino acids. Germline loops: CDR1 MNHEY, CDR2 SVGAGI. V gave up 6 bases and J gave up 1 base, with 9 bases separating them. The CDR3 loop is CASRWTVQETQYF. The DNA for the CDR3 is TGTGCCAGCAGATGGACAGTCCAAGAGACCCAGTACTTC.

In its sample, this clonotype was seen many times. This sequence joins TRBV20-1 and TRBJ2-5, with D perhaps matching TRBD2 (6 bases). Germline CDR1 DFQATT, CDR2 SNEGSKA (reference sequence). This CDR3 is built from 16 residues. Deletions cut 3 bases from V and 7 bases from J, with 24 bases between. The CDR3 reads CSARGTARIQDWTQYF. Here the CDR3 DNA reads TGCAGTGCTAGGGGGACTGCGAGAATACAAGATTGGACCCAGTACTTC.

This clonotype was found many times. The rearrangement links TRBV19 to TRBJ1-4, with unresolved D. The CDR3 sequence is 12 residues long. V lost 9 bases and J 10 bases, leaving 15 bases between the germline ends. Looked up from germline, CDR1 is LNHDA and CDR2 is SQIVND (reference sequence). The DNA for the CDR3 is TGTGCCAGCCAGGTTTCAGAATCAAAACTGTTTTTT. Translation gives CASQVSESKLFF.

This clonotype was recorded at least ten times. V is TRBV6-1 and J is TRBJ1-1; 7 bases align to TRBD1. Looked up from germline, CDR1 is MNHNS and CDR2 is SASEGT. The CDR3 consists of 14 residues. The junction had 6 bases not matched to a gene; V was cut back by 6 bases and J by 2 bases. The CDR3 coding sequence is TGTGCCAGCAGGGATTGGACAGGTAACACTGAAGCTTTCTTT. As protein: CASRDWTGNTEAFF.